This entry describes one T cell receptor beta chain. Its antigen is not known. The data belong to a study of blood T cells in healthy people across ages. For the study at large: Researchers report that template switching captured about one barcoded beta molecule per two T cells.

Then a second PCR, running roughly 7 to 11 cycles, was carried out with a sample-barcoded 5' primer and a J-beta primer mix. MiXCR was run by TCRdb on the 5' RACE reads, yielding one entry per CDR3 protein. The data hold some 1.5 million distinct CDR3 sequences, with approximately 30% observed a single time. Broader study findings: PBMCs left unsorted prevented a conclusive naive versus antigen-experienced comparison.

The CDR3 runs 14 residues. Looked up from germline, CDR1 is MGHDK and CDR2 is SYGVNS. Trimming took 10 bases from V and 4 from J, leaving 17 bases between them. Sequencing was carried out using blood. This clonotype was sampled from a woman in her twenties or thirties in good health. This chain joins TRBV25-1 and TRBJ1-5; D gene unclear. CDR3 sequence reads: CAILDDPKNQPQHF. In DNA form, the CDR3 reads TGTGCCATCCTAGACGACCCGAAGAATCAGCCCCAGCATTTT.